The 9 T cell receptor beta chains presented below share a single source sample, sequenced in a study of OX40 agonist ivuxolimab in advanced cancers. Method: immunoSEQ multiplex PCR; TCRdb's copy keeps in-frame clones and lacks some. The table lists some 60,000 clones, around 90% of them singletons, with 15% to 20% in the top ten. The sequenced sample was CD4+ or CD8+ T cells sorted from blood, obtained in a trial of the OX40 agonist ivuxolimab. These receptors were collected from an adult with an advanced solid tumor such as melanoma, head and neck, liver or kidney cancer.

This chain joins TRBV28 and TRBJ2-7; D is possibly TRBD1 or TRBD2 (5 bases each). The CDR3 spans 12 residues. Germline V gene lookup returns CDR1 MDHEN and CDR2 SYDVKM. The ends were cut back, 5 bases at V and 5 bases at J, with 10 bases in the middle. CDR3 amino acids: CASSPGAHEQYF. CDR3 bases: TGTGCCAGCAGTCCCGGGGCCCACGAGCAGTACTTC.

This clone was found once. CDR3 protein: CASSGGQGRTEAFF. Written as DNA, the CDR3 is TGCGCCAGCAGCGGGGGACAGGGTAGGACTGAAGCTTTCTTT. The chain uses TRBV5-1 and TRBJ1-1; 9 nucleotides match TRBD1. Losses at the gene ends were 4 bases for V and 5 bases for J; bases not matched to a gene: 6. Germline CDR1 is SGHRS and CDR2 is YFSETQ. CDR3 length: 14 amino acids.

V usage is TRBV28 and J usage is TRBJ1-5; 9 bases match TRBD1. The CDR3 length is 14 residues. J was trimmed by 6 bases and V by 7 bases; bases with no gene match: 7. CDR1 and CDR2 (germline): MDHEN, SYDVKM. CDR3 sequence: CASKPGQGSQPQHF. The CDR3, as DNA: TGTGCCAGCAAGCCGGGACAGGGCTCTCAGCCCCAGCATTTT.

V usage is TRBV28 and J usage is TRBJ1-2; no reliable D call. This CDR3 has 13 residues. Germline V gene data show CDR1 as MDHEN and CDR2 as SYDVKM. V lost 3 bases to trimming and J lost 4 bases, with 9 bases between them. The CDR3 DNA follows: TGTGCCAGCAGTTTCGGCAAAACCTATGGCTACACCTTC. Its translation is CASSFGKTYGYTF.

The CDR3 spells CASSPQGANYGYTF. CDR3 coding DNA: TGTGCCAGCAGTCCGCAGGGAGCTAACTATGGCTACACCTTC. The chain combines TRBV27 with TRBJ1-2; TRBD1 is a possible D gene (5 bases). Trimming took 5 bases from V and 0 from J, leaving 10 bases between them. There are 14 residues in the CDR3. CDR1 and CDR2 from the germline V gene are MNHEY and SMNVEV (reference sequence).

This chain connects TRBV19 to TRBJ1-5; weak D call: TRBD1 (5 bases). Germline V lookup: CDR1 LNHDA, CDR2 SQIVND (reference sequence). V was clipped by 4 bases and J by 6 bases, with 16 bases between them. CDR3 length equals 15 residues. The CDR3, as DNA: TGTGCCAGTAGTACCGGGACCAGCCTAGGTCAGCCCCAGCATTTT. The encoded protein is CASSTGTSLGQPQHF.

The table lists this clone with a count of one. The CDR3 sequence: CASSKTSGRANPSQYF. CDR3 DNA: TGTGCCAGCAGCAAAACTAGCGGGAGGGCCAATCCATCGCAGTATTTT. V gene TRBV6-6 combines with J gene TRBJ2-3, with 13 bases fitting TRBD2. CDR3 length: 16 residues. Germline CDR1 MNHNY, CDR2 SVGAGI (reference sequence). V shed 6 bases and J 10 bases; nucleotides not matched to a gene: 13.

This clone is a singleton in its sample. The rearrangement uses TRBV5-8 and TRBJ2-5; 7 bases line up with TRBD2. The CDR3 totals 13 residues. V lost 6 bases to trimming and J lost 5 bases; unmatched junction nucleotides: 7. The germline V gene has CDR1 SGHTS and CDR2 YDEGEE. CDR3 sequence: CASTLGGVETQYF. In nucleotides, the CDR3 is TGTGCCAGCACTCTGGGGGGGGTGGAGACCCAGTACTTC.

The chain employs TRBV29-1 and TRBJ2-6; TRBD2 agrees at 8 bases. Per germline, CDR1 SQVTM and CDR2 ANQGSEA. This CDR3 is 16 amino acids long. V trimming: 4 bases; J trimming: 0 bases; junction bases outside the gene matches: 5. CDR3 loop: CSVVLAVFSGANVLTF. CDR3 in DNA: TGCAGCGTTGTACTAGCGGTCTTCTCTGGGGCCAACGTCCTGACTTTC.